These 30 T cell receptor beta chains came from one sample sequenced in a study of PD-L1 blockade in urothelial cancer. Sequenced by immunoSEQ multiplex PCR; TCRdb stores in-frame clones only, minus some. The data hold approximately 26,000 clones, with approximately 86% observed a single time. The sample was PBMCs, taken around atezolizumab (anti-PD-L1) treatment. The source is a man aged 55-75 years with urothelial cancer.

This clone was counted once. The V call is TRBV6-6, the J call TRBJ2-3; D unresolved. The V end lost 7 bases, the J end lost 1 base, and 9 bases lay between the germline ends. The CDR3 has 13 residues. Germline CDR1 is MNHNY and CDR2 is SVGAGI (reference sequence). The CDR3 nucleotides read TGTGCCAGCACCCCGCGTGGCACAGATACGCAGTATTTT. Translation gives CASTPRGTDTQYF.

The chain's CDR3 is CASGILYEQYF. CDR3 nucleotide sequence: TGTGCTAGTGGTATCCTTTACGAGCAGTACTTC. The chain has TRBV12-5 and TRBJ2-7; D gene ambiguous. Trimming pared 5 bases from V and 4 bases from J, leaving 6 bases between. Germline-derived CDR1 and CDR2 are LGHNT and FRNRAP. The CDR3 is 11 residues long.

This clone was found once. The CDR3 DNA reads as TGTGCCAGCAGCTTAGAAGGCCGGGTCCCTGAAGCTTTCTTT. Translated: CASSLEGRVPEAFF. The chain combines TRBV7-6 with TRBJ1-1; D is unresolved. Germline values: CDR1 SGHVS, CDR2 FNYEAQ. V lost 1 base to trimming and J lost 6 bases, with 12 bases between them. This CDR3 is built from 14 residues.

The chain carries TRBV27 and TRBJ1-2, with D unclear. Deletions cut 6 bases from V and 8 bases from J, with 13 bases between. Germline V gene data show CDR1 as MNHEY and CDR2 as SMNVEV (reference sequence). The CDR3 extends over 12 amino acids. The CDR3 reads CASSNSGRGYTF. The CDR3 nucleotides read TGTGCCAGCAGCAACTCCGGTCGAGGCTACACCTTC.

CDR3 amino acids: CATSRPVRSEKLFF. The CDR3, as DNA: TGTGCCACCAGCAGACCCGTCCGTAGTGAAAAACTGTTTTTT. V is TRBV15 and J is TRBJ1-4, with D unclear. The CDR3 is 14 amino acids. CDR1 LNHNV and CDR2 YYDKDF come from the germline V gene (reference sequence). Trimming pared 2 bases from V and 7 bases from J, leaving 11 bases between. The full variable domain, its missing parts supplied by reference TRBV15 and TRBJ1-4, is DAMVIQNPRYQVTQFGKPVTLSCSQTLNHNVMYWYQQKSSQAPKLLFHYYDKDFNNEADTPDNFQSRRPNTSFCFLDIRSPGLGDTAMYLCATSRPVRSEKLFFGSGTQLSVL.

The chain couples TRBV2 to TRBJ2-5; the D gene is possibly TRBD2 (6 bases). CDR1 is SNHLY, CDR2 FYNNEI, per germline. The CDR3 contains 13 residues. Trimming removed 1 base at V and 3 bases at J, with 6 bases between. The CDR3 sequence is CASSEGGEETQYF. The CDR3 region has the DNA TGTGCCAGCAGTGAAGGGGGGGAAGAGACCCAGTACTTC.

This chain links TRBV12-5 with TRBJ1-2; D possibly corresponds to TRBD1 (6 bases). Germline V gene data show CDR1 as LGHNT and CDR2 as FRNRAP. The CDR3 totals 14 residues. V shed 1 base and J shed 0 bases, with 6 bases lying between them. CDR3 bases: TGTGCTAGTGGTTTGGGGACAGCTAACTATGGCTACACCTTC. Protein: CASGLGTANYGYTF. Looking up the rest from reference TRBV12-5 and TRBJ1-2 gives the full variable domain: DARVTQTPRHKVTEMGQEVTMRCQPILGHNTVFWYRQTMMQGLELLAYFRNRAPLDDSGMPKDRFSAEMPDATLATLKIQPSEPRDSAVYFCASGLGTANYGYTFGSGTRLTVV.

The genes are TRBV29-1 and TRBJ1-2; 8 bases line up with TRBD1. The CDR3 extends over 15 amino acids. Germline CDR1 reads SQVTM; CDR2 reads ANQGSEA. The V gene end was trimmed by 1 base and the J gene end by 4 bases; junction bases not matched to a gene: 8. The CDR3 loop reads CSVEAGAGGSYGYTF. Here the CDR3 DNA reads TGCAGCGTTGAAGCGGGGGCAGGGGGCTCCTATGGCTACACCTTC.

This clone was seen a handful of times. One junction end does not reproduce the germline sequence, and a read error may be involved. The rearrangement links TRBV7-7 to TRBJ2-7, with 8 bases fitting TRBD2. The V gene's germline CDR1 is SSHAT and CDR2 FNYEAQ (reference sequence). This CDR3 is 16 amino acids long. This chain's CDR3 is CASSPSLGLATYEQYF. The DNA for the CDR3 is TGTGCTAGCAGCCCCAGCCTCGGACTAGCAACCTACGAGCAGTACTTC.

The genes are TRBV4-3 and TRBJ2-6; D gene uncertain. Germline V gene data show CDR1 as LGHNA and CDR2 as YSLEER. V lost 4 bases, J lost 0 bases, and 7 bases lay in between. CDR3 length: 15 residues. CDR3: CASSRDTSGANVLTF. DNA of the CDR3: TGCGCCAGCAGCCGTGACACCTCTGGGGCCAACGTCCTGACTTTC.

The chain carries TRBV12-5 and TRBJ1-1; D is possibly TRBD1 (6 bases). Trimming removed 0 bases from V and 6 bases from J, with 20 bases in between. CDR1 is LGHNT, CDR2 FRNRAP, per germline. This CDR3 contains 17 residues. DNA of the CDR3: TGTGCTAGTGGTTTGGTCATCGGGGGCGGGGGCGCCCCTGAAGCTTTCTTT. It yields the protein CASGLVIGGGGAPEAFF.

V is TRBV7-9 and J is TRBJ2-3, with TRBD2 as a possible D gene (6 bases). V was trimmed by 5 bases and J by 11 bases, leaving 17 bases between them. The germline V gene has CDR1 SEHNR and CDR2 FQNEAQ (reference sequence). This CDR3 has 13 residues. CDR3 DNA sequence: TGTGCCAGCAGCCCCCCGGCTAGCGTGGAGCAGTATTTT. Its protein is CASSPPASVEQYF.

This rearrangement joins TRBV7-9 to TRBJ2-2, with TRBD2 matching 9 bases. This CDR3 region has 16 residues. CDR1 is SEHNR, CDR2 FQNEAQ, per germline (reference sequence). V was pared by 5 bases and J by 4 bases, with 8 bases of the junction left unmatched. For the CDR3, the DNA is TGTGCCAGCAGCCACCCGGGACTAGCAGGCACCGGGGAGCTGTTTTTT. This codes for CASSHPGLAGTGELFF.

CDR3 region: CASRIHSTDSNQPQHF. The CDR3 bases are TGTGCCAGTAGGATCCACTCGACAGATAGCAATCAGCCCCAGCATTTT. This chain connects TRBV19 to TRBJ1-5; the D gene is possibly TRBD1 (5 bases). Germline V lookup: CDR1 LNHDA, CDR2 SQIVND (reference sequence). Trimming shortened V by 6 bases and J by 0 bases, and 15 bases separated the two germline ends. The CDR3 totals 16 residues.

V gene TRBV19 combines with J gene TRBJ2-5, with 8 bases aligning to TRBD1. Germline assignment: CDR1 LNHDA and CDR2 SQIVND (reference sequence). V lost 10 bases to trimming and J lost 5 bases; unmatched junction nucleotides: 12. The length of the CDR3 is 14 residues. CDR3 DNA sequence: TGTGCCACCCAAGGGACAGGCCACGCGGAGACCCAGTACTTC. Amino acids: CATQGTGHAETQYF.

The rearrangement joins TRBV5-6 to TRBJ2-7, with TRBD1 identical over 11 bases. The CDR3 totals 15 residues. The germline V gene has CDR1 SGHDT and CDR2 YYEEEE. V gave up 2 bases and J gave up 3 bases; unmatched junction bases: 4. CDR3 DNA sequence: TGTGCCAGCAGCTTCCGGGACAGGGGGTTCTACGAGCAGTACTTC. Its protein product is CASSFRDRGFYEQYF. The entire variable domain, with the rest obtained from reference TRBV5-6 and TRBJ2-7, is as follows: DAGVTQSPTHLIKTRGQQVTLRCSPKSGHDTVSWYQQALGQGPQFIFQYYEEEERQRGNFPDRFSGHQFPNYSSELNVNALLLGDSALYLCASSFRDRGFYEQYFGPGTRLTVT.

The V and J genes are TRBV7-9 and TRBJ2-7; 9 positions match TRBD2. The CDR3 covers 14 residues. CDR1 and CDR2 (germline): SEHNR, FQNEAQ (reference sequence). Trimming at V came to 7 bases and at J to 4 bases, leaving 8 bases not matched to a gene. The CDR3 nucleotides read TGTGCCAGCACCTCCCGAGCGGGGGGTTACGAGCAGTACTTC. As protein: CASTSRAGGYEQYF.

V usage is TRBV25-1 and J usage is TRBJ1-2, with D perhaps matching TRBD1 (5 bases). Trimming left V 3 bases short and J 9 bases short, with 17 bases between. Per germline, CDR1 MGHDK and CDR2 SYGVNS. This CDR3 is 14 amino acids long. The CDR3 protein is CASSDPRAGMRYTF. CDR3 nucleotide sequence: TGTGCCAGCAGTGACCCTCGAGCAGGGATGCGCTACACCTTC.

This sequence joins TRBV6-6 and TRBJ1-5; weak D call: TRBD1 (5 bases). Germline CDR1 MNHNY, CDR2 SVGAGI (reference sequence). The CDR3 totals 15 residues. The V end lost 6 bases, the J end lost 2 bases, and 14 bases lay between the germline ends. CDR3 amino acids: CASSPGREGNQPQHF. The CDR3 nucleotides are TGTGCCAGCAGCCCCGGCAGGGAGGGCAATCAGCCCCAGCATTTT.

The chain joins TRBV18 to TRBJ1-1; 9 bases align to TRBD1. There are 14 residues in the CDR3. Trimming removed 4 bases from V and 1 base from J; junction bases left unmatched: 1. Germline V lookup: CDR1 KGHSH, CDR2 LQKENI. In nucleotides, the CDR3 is TGTGCCAGCTCACAGGGACAGGGGAACACTGAAGCTTTCTTT. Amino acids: CASSQGQGNTEAFF.

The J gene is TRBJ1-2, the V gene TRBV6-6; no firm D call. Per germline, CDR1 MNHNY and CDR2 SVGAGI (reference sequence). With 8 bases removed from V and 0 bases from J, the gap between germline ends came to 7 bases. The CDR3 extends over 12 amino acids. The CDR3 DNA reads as TGTGCCAGCGGAGAAGCTAACTATGGCTACACCTTC. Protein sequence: CASGEANYGYTF.

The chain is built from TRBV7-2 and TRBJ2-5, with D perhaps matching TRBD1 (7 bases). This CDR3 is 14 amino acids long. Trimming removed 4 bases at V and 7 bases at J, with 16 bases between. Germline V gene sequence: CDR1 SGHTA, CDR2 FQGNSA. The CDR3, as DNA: TGTGCCAGCAGCTCCTCAGGGGGAGGATGGACCCAGTACTTC. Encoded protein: CASSSSGGGWTQYF.

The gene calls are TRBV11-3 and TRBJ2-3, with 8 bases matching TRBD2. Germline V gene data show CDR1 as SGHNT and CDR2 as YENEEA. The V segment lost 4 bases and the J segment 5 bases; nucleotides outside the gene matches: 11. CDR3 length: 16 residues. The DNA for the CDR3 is TGTGCCAGCAGCTCCTCAGGCGGGGGGCTAGGAGATACGCAGTATTTT. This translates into CASSSSGGGLGDTQYF.

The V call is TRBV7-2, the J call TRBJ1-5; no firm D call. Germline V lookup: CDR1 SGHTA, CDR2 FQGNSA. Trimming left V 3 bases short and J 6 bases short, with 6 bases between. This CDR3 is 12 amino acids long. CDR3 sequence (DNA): TGTGCCAGCAGCTTTATCGGTCAGCCCCAGCATTTT. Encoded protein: CASSFIGQPQHF.

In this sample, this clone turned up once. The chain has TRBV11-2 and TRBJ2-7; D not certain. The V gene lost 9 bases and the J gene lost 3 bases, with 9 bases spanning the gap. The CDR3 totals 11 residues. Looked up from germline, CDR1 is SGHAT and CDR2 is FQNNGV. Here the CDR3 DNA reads TGTGCCAGTGGGCAGCTCTACGAGCAGTACTTC. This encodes CASGQLYEQYF.

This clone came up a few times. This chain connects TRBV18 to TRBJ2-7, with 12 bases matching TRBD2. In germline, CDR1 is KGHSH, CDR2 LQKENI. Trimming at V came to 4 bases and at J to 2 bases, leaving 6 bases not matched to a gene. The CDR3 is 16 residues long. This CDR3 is CASSRTTSGGPYEQYF. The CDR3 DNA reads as TGTGCCAGCTCACGTACGACTAGCGGGGGACCCTACGAGCAGTACTTC.

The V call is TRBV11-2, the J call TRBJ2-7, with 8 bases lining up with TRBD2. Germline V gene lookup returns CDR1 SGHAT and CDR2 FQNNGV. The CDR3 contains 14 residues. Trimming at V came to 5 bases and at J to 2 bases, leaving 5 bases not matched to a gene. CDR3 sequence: CASSLGGGTYEQYF. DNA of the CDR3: TGTGCCAGCAGCCTCGGCGGGGGGACCTACGAGCAGTACTTC.

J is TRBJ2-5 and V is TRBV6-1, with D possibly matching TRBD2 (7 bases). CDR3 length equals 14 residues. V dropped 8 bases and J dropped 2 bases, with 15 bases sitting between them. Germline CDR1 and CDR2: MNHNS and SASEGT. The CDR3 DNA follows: TGTGCCAGCGCGAGGGGGAGGGGGCAAGAGACCCAGTACTTC. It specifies CASARGRGQETQYF.

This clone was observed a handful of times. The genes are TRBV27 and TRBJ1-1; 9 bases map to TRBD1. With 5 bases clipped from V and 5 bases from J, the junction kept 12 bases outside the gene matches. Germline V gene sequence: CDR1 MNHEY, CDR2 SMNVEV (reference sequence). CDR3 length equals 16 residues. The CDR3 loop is CASSKRGQGRFTEAFF. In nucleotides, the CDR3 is TGTGCCAGCAGTAAGCGAGGACAGGGGCGGTTTACTGAAGCTTTCTTT.

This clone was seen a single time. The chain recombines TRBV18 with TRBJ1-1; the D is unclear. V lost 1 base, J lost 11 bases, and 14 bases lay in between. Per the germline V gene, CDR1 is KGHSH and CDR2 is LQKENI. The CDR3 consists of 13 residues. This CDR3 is CASSPRLAEVAFF. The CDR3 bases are TGTGCCAGCTCACCACGTTTGGCCGAGGTCGCTTTCTTT.